This is a list of T cell receptor beta chains from one sample in a study of vaccination and CD4 T cells after COVID-19. Their antigens are not known. TCRdb used MiXCR to reprocess the PCR reads, holding one entry per CDR3 protein. The sample yields thousands of distinct CDR3 sequences, 65% to 70% seen once. The sequencing input was CD4+ T cells from blood, cultured in vitro. These TCRs come from a human donor who had recovered from COVID-19. CDR3s include the opening cysteine and the closing phenylalanine or tryptophan. The D gene is left open where the match is weak. Rows may omit the clone size; those that give it use once, few, many or a size class.

D gene,V gene,clone size,J gene,CDR3 DNA,CDR3 protein
TRBD2,TRBV6-1,NA,TRBJ2-2,TGTGCCAGCACACCTGGACTAGCGGGGGCCCTCCCCGGGGAGCTGTTTTTT,CASTPGLAGALPGELFF
TRBD2,TRBV20-1,NA,TRBJ2-3,TGCAGTGCTAGTGGACTAGCGGGATCTCCGGATACGCAGTATTTT,CSASGLAGSPDTQYF
NA,TRBV20-1,NA,TRBJ2-1,TGCAGTGCTATTCCGGACTCTTGGATGAATGAGCAGTTCTTC,CSAIPDSWMNEQFF
NA,TRBV6-1,large,TRBJ2-3,TGTGCCAGCAGCCGAACCTCAACTAGCACAGATACGCAGTATTTT,CASSRTSTSTDTQYF
TRBD2,TRBV11-3,medium-sized,TRBJ2-7,TGTGCCAGCAGCTCCGGACTAGCTCGTGAGCAGTACTTC,CASSSGLAREQYF
TRBD2,TRBV20-1,NA,TRBJ2-1,TGCAGTGCTAGAGTTCCCCCCGGACTAGGCACGTCCTACAATGAGCAGTTCTTC,CSARVPPGLGTSYNEQFF
TRBD1,TRBV6-5,NA,TRBJ2-1,TGTGCCAGCAGTTACATGGGACAGGGCAATGAGCAGTTCTTC,CASSYMGQGNEQFF
TRBD1,TRBV7-2,NA,TRBJ1-2,TGTGCCAGCAGCTTAATCTACACAGGGGATAACTATGGCTACACCTTC,CASSLIYTGDNYGYTF
TRBD1,TRBV25-1,NA,TRBJ2-7,TGTGCCAGCAGTGAATGGGGACAGGGGAAGCAGTACTTC,CASSEWGQGKQYF
NA,TRBV20-1,NA,TRBJ1-2,TGCAGTGCTAGCCCACAATCGGGATACTATGGCTACACCTTC,CSASPQSGYYGYTF
NA,TRBV7-6,NA,TRBJ1-1,TGTGCCAGCAGCTTAGATCCAGGACGCACTGAAGCTTTCTTT,CASSLDPGRTEAFF